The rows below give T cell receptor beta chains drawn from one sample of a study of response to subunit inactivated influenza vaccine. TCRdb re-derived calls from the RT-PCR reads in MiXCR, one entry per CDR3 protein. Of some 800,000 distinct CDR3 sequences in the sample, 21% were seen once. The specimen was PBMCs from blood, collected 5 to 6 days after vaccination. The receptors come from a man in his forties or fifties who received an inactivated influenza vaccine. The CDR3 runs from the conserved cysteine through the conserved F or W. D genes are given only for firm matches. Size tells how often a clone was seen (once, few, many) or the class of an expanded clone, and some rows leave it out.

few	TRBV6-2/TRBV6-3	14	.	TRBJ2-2	CASTRVRHTGELFF	TGTGCCAGCACCAGGGTGAGGCACACCGGGGAGCTGTTTTTT
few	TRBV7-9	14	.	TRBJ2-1	CASNLGGGSGEQFF	TGTGCCAGCAACCTAGGGGGGGGGTCGGGTGAGCAGTTCTTC
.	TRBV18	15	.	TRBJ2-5	CASSPPGRYQETQYF	TGTGCCAGCTCACCACCCGGACGATACCAAGAGACCCAGTACTTC
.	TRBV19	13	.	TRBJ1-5	CASSIVSGQPQHF	TGTGCCAGTAGTATAGTGTCCGGTCAGCCCCAGCATTTT
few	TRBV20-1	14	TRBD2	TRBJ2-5	CSALHLLRGETQYF	TGCAGTGCCTTACACCTACTGCGGGGGGAGACCCAGTACTTC
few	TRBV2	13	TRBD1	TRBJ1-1	CASLGQANTEAFF	TGTGCCAGCCTTGGACAGGCGAACACTGAAGCTTTCTTT
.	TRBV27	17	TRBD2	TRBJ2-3	CASSLRTSGVPTDTQYF	TGTGCCAGCAGTTTACGGACTAGCGGGGTACCCACAGATACGCAGTATTTT
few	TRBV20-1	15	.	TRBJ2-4	CSARAERLAKNIQYF	TGCAGTGCTAGAGCCGAACGACTAGCCAAAAACATTCAGTACTTC
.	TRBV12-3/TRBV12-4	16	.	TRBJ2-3	CASSLGRDQSTDTQYF	TGTGCCAGCAGTTTAGGCCGGGATCAGAGCACAGATACGCAGTATTTT
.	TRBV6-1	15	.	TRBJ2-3	CASSAGLGSTDTQYF	TGTGCCAGCAGTGCGGGGTTGGGGAGCACAGATACGCAGTATTTT
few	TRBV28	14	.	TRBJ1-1	CASSEAGGGTEAFF	TGTGCCAGCAGCGAGGCGGGGGGCGGCACTGAAGCTTTCTTT
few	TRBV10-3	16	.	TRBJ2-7	CAIRGRGASRNYEQYF	TGTGCCATCAGGGGTAGAGGGGCATCTCGAAATTACGAGCAGTACTTC
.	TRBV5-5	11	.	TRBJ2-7	CASSLGSTPNF	TGTGCCAGCAGCTTGGGCTCAACCCCAAACTTC
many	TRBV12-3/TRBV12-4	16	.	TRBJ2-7	CASSLLHTTPTYEQYF	TGTGCCAGCAGTTTGCTCCACACCACTCCTACCTACGAGCAGTACTTC